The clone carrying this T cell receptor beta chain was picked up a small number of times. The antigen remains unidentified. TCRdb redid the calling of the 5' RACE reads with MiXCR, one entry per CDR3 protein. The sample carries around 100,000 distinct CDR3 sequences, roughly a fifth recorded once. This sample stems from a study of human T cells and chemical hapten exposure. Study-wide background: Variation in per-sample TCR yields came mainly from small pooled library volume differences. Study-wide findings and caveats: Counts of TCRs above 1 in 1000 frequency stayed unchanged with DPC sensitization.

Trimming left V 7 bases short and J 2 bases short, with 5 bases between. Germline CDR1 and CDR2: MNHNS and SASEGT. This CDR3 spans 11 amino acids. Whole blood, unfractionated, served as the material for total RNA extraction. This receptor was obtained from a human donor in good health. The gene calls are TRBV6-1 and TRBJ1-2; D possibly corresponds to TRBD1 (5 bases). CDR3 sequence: CASTGNYGYTF. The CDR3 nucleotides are TGTGCCAGCACAGGGAACTATGGCTACACCTTC.